What follows are 16 T cell receptor beta chains derived from one specimen sequenced in a study of shared clonotypes between healthy human individuals. Sequenced by immunoSEQ multiplex PCR; TCRdb stores in-frame clones only, minus some. The data hold roughly 1 million clones, with around 76% observed a single time. Input material: memory CD4+ T cells sorted from blood. The subset denotes: CD45RA-negative fraction. Every receptor here comes from a man between 18 and 29 years old in good health.

This sequence joins TRBV9 and TRBJ2-7, with D possibly being TRBD1 or TRBD2 (5 bases each). Trimming left V 4 bases short and J 4 bases short, with 18 bases between. The CDR3 totals 15 residues. The germline gives CDR1 SGDLS, CDR2 YYNGEE. For the CDR3, the DNA is TGTGCCAGCAGCCTACTCCCCGGGACGGATTACGAGCAGTACTTC. Protein sequence: CASSLLPGTDYEQYF.

This clone showed up just a few times. The chain has TRBV4-3 and TRBJ1-4; a weak D match, TRBD1 (6 bases). CDR3 length: 15 amino acids. The ends were cut back, 1 base at V and 7 bases at J, with 13 bases in the middle. Looked up from germline, CDR1 is LGHNA and CDR2 is YSLEER. The CDR3 is CASSQATGRAEKLFF. CDR3 in DNA: TGCGCCAGCAGCCAAGCCACAGGGAGGGCTGAAAAACTGTTTTTT.

On this clone: This may be a read error: a much more frequent sequence differs by one nucleotide. The chain has TRBV7-2 and TRBJ2-2; D may match TRBD1 or TRBD2 (5 bases each). Germline V CDR1 and CDR2: SGHTA, FQGNSA. Trimming took 1 base from V and 8 from J, leaving 14 bases between them. The CDR3 totals 15 residues. Here the CDR3 reads CASSLGGQGRGELFF. Here the CDR3 DNA reads TGTGCCAGCAGCTTAGGCGGGCAGGGTAGGGGGGAGCTGTTTTTT.

The chain is built from TRBV5-4 and TRBJ2-2; possibly TRBD2 for D (6 bases). This CDR3 has 17 amino acids. V lost 3 bases, J lost 3 bases, and 18 bases lay in between. CDR1 is SGHNT and CDR2 is YYREEE in the germline V gene (reference sequence). CDR3 in amino acids: CASSSWGERKDTGELFF. The CDR3 nucleotides are TGTGCCAGCAGCTCTTGGGGGGAGAGAAAGGACACCGGGGAGCTGTTTTTT.

This clone showed up just once. This specimen includes other DNA sequences encoding the same CDR3. This sequence joins TRBV5-4 and TRBJ2-5; TRBD2 aligns across 10 bases. The CDR3 consists of 15 residues. Germline CDR1 is SGHNT and CDR2 is YYREEE (reference sequence). Trimming removed 0 bases from V and 5 bases from J; junction bases left unmatched: 4. The CDR3 region is CASSLGLAGEETQYF. CDR3 nucleotides: TGTGCCAGCAGCTTGGGGCTAGCGGGAGAGGAGACCCAGTACTTC.

This chain joins TRBV7-2 and TRBJ1-5, with 9 nucleotides matching TRBD1. Trimming took 2 bases from V and 2 from J; bases not matched to a gene: 13. Germline lookup yields CDR1 SGHTA and CDR2 FQGNSA. This CDR3 is 19 amino acids long. The CDR3 nucleotides are TGTGCCAGCAGCTTACCCGGGACAGGGATGGGGCCCCGCAATCAGCCCCAGCATTTT. Translation gives CASSLPGTGMGPRNQPQHF.

This chain links TRBV11-2 with TRBJ2-2, with D unclear. The CDR3 contains 12 residues. Germline V gene data show CDR1 as SGHAT and CDR2 as FQNNGV. Trimming pared 2 bases from V and 6 bases from J, leaving 4 bases between. The CDR3 sequence: CASSLFPGELFF. CDR3 DNA: TGTGCCAGCAGCTTATTCCCCGGGGAGCTGTTTTTT.

This clone came up once. The rearrangement links TRBV7-2 to TRBJ2-3; D uncertain. CDR3 length: 15 amino acids. The V gene's germline CDR1 is SGHTA and CDR2 FQGNSA. Trimming cost V 2 bases and J 4 bases, with 13 bases left between them. CDR3 region: CASSLFTRSPDTQYF. CDR3 nucleotides: TGTGCCAGCAGCTTATTCACCCGAAGCCCAGATACGCAGTATTTT. Filled out from reference TRBV7-2 and TRBJ2-3, the complete variable domain reads GAGVSQSPSNKVTEKGKDVELRCDPISGHTALYWYRQSLGQGLEFLIYFQGNSAPDKSGLPSDRFSAERTGGSVSTLTIQRTQQEDSAVYLCASSLFTRSPDTQYFGPGTRLTVL.

This chain links TRBV5-1 with TRBJ1-1; no clear D gene. The CDR3 is 14 amino acids. Trimming took 4 bases from V and 0 from J, leaving 10 bases between them. Germline CDR1 reads SGHRS; CDR2 reads YFSETQ. Here the CDR3 reads CASSQTSMNTEAFF. The CDR3 DNA sequence: TGCGCCAGCAGCCAGACCTCCATGAACACTGAAGCTTTCTTT.

Details on this clone: The sample has other DNA sequences that encode this CDR3 too. The gene calls are TRBV7-2 and TRBJ1-5; 8 nucleotides agree with TRBD1. V lost 6 bases and J lost 1; bases outside the gene matches: 2. Germline V gene data show CDR1 as SGHTA and CDR2 as FQGNSA. The CDR3 runs to 14 residues. CDR3 sequence (DNA): TGTGCCAGCAGTCCAGGGGGCAGCAATCAGCCCCAGCATTTT. This translates into CASSPGGSNQPQHF.

This clone was seen more than once but under ten times. This sequence joins TRBV7-9 and TRBJ2-7; tentative D call: TRBD1 (6 bases). Trimming took off 9 bases at V and 3 bases at J, with 12 bases between the two ends. CDR3 length: 12 residues. CDR1 SEHNR and CDR2 FQNEAQ come from the germline V gene (reference sequence). The CDR3 nucleotides are TGTGCCAGTGGCAGCAGGGGCTACGAGCAGTACTTC. It translates to CASGSRGYEQYF. Full variable domain (remainder filled in from reference TRBV7-9 and TRBJ2-7): DTGVSQNPRHKITKRGQNVTFRCDPISEHNRLYWYRQTLGQGPEFLTYFQNEAQLEKSRLLSDRFSAERPKGSFSTLEIQRTEQGDSAMYLCASGSRGYEQYFGPGTRLTVT.

This chain connects TRBV28 to TRBJ1-1; no clear D. The CDR3 has 12 amino acids. V was shortened by 3 bases and J by 5 bases, with 7 bases between the two germline ends. The V gene's germline CDR1 is MDHEN and CDR2 SYDVKM. The CDR3: CASSFSWTEAFF. CDR3 bases: TGTGCCAGCAGTTTCTCGTGGACTGAAGCTTTCTTT.

This sequence joins TRBV6-1 and TRBJ2-3; no clear D gene. Trimming stripped 8 bases from V and 2 bases from J, with 11 bases between. This CDR3 region has 13 residues. Germline assignment: CDR1 MNHNS and CDR2 SASEGT. The CDR3 loop reads CASRRAVTDTQYF. In nucleotides, the CDR3 is TGTGCCAGCCGTCGGGCAGTCACAGATACGCAGTATTTT.

This clone was detected only once. This chain joins TRBV9 and TRBJ2-7; D may be TRBD2 (5 bases). Between the trimmed V and J ends, which lost 0 bases and 0 bases, there was a span of 7 bases. Looked up from germline, CDR1 is SGDLS and CDR2 is YYNGEE. There are 14 residues in the CDR3. CDR3 loop: CASSVAEGSYEQYF. DNA for the CDR3: TGTGCCAGCAGCGTAGCTGAGGGCTCCTACGAGCAGTACTTC. Based on the CDR3 plus reference TRBV9 and TRBJ2-7, the full variable domain is DSGVTQTPKHLITATGQRVTLRCSPRSGDLSVYWYQQSLDQGLQFLIQYYNGEERAKGNILERFSAQQFPDLHSELNLSSLELGDSALYFCASSVAEGSYEQYFGPGTRLTVT.

The rearrangement joins TRBV19 to TRBJ2-7; tentative D call: TRBD1 (5 bases). Per germline, CDR1 LNHDA and CDR2 SQIVND (reference sequence). Trimming pared 5 bases from V and 0 bases from J, leaving 17 bases between. This CDR3 spans 16 amino acids. The CDR3 nucleotides are TGTGCCAGTAGTTCCAACCCCGAGACAGTCTCCTACGAGCAGTACTTC. Translated: CASSSNPETVSYEQYF.

This chain uses TRBV25-1 with TRBJ1-1, with 8 bases fitting TRBD1. Germline V gene lookup returns CDR1 MGHDK and CDR2 SYGVNS. V trimming: 6 bases; J trimming: 4 bases; junction bases outside the gene matches: 4. The CDR3 contains 13 residues. CDR3 sequence (DNA): TGTGCCAGCAGGAGACAGGGGATCACTGAAGCTTTCTTT. Translating it yields CASRRQGITEAFF.